Listed below are T cell receptor beta chains from one sample, sequenced in a study of beta chain features in type 1 diabetes. TCRdb's table, derived via immunoSEQ multiplex PCR, lists solely in-frame clones and lacks some. Of roughly 230,000 clones in the sample, 11% are singletons; the top ten hold about 0.018%. The sequenced sample was naive CD4+ T cells from blood. The receptor source for this set is a man aged 25 to 40 with type 1 diabetes. Each CDR3 is given with its conserved first and last residue. The order of the fields is clone size, J gene, D gene, V gene, CDR3 protein, CDR3 DNA. The D gene is left open where the match is weak. Size is omitted from some rows. Given values are once, few, many or a class for expanded clones.

clone size: few
J gene: TRBJ1-1
D gene: NA
V gene: TRBV2
CDR3 protein: CASGKRVTEAFF
CDR3 DNA: TGTGCCAGCGGGAAGAGGGTGACTGAAGCTTTCTTT

clone size: NA
J gene: TRBJ1-5
D gene: NA
V gene: TRBV2
CDR3 protein: CASRSGGTNQPQHF
CDR3 DNA: TGTGCCAGCAGGTCCGGGGGGACCAATCAGCCCCAGCATTTT

clone size: NA
J gene: TRBJ1-1
D gene: NA
V gene: TRBV18
CDR3 protein: CASSPGFDTEAFF
CDR3 DNA: TGTGCCAGCTCACCGGGCTTTGACACTGAAGCTTTCTTT

clone size: NA
J gene: TRBJ1-2
D gene: NA
V gene: TRBV9
CDR3 protein: CASSAYQGLTSGYTF
CDR3 DNA: TGTGCCAGCAGCGCTTACCAGGGCCTGACATCAGGCTACACCTTC

clone size: NA
J gene: TRBJ1-2
D gene: NA
V gene: TRBV12-5
CDR3 protein: CASGPADTANYGYTF
CDR3 DNA: TGTGCTAGTGGCCCAGCGGATACAGCTAACTATGGCTACACCTTC

clone size: NA
J gene: TRBJ2-2
D gene: NA
V gene: TRBV19
CDR3 protein: CASAPPSGLQGVGGELFF
CDR3 DNA: TGTGCCAGTGCCCCACCGTCCGGGCTACAGGGAGTTGGCGGGGAGCTGTTTTTT

clone size: few
J gene: TRBJ2-5
D gene: TRBD1
V gene: TRBV7-9
CDR3 protein: CASSFQGAGETQYF
CDR3 DNA: TGTGCCAGCAGCTTTCAGGGGGCTGGAGAGACCCAGTACTTC

clone size: NA
J gene: TRBJ1-2
D gene: NA
V gene: TRBV25-1
CDR3 protein: CASSEQTPYGYTF
CDR3 DNA: TGTGCCAGCAGTGAACAGACACCCTATGGCTACACCTTC

clone size: NA
J gene: TRBJ2-1
D gene: TRBD2
V gene: TRBV6-5
CDR3 protein: CASRPSGLAINEQFF
CDR3 DNA: TGTGCCAGCAGACCTTCGGGACTAGCAATCAATGAGCAGTTCTTC

clone size: NA
J gene: TRBJ2-6
D gene: NA
V gene: TRBV18
CDR3 protein: CASSPTGSSGANVLTF
CDR3 DNA: TGTGCCAGCTCACCTACAGGAAGCTCTGGGGCCAACGTCCTGACTTTC

clone size: few
J gene: TRBJ1-6
D gene: TRBD1
V gene: TRBV9
CDR3 protein: CASSNRQGVGSPLHF
CDR3 DNA: TGTGCCAGCAGCAATCGACAGGGCGTAGGGTCACCCCTCCACTTT

clone size: NA
J gene: TRBJ1-1
D gene: NA
V gene: TRBV27
CDR3 protein: CASSPRRGEAFF
CDR3 DNA: TGTGCCAGCAGTCCTAGACGGGGAGAAGCTTTCTTT

clone size: NA
J gene: TRBJ2-5
D gene: NA
V gene: TRBV28
CDR3 protein: CASSPTGPAETQYF
CDR3 DNA: TGTGCCAGCAGTCCCACAGGGCCGGCGGAGACCCAGTACTTC

clone size: few
J gene: TRBJ1-1
D gene: NA
V gene: TRBV9
CDR3 protein: CASSVQDSMNTEAFF
CDR3 DNA: TGTGCCAGCAGCGTACAAGACAGCATGAACACTGAAGCTTTCTTT

clone size: few
J gene: TRBJ2-7
D gene: NA
V gene: TRBV7-2
CDR3 protein: CASSLDPIRAEQYF
CDR3 DNA: TGTGCCAGCAGCTTAGATCCAATCAGGGCCGAGCAGTACTTC

clone size: few
J gene: TRBJ2-7
D gene: NA
V gene: TRBV5-6
CDR3 protein: CASSLVTSNPYEQYF
CDR3 DNA: TGTGCCAGCAGCTTGGTCACATCCAACCCCTACGAGCAGTACTTC

clone size: NA
J gene: TRBJ2-5
D gene: TRBD1
V gene: TRBV18
CDR3 protein: CASSPGTGIQETQYF
CDR3 DNA: TGTGCCAGCTCCCCCGGGACAGGCATACAAGAGACCCAGTACTTC

clone size: few
J gene: TRBJ2-1
D gene: NA
V gene: TRBV5-4
CDR3 protein: CASSSFQDSVREQFF
CDR3 DNA: TGTGCCAGCAGTTCCTTCCAGGACAGCGTACGTGAGCAGTTCTTC

clone size: few
J gene: TRBJ2-1
D gene: TRBD2
V gene: TRBV7-9
CDR3 protein: CASSFGSGGNNEQFF
CDR3 DNA: TGTGCCAGCAGCTTTGGGAGCGGGGGAAACAATGAGCAGTTCTTC

clone size: NA
J gene: TRBJ2-3
D gene: NA
V gene: TRBV4-1
CDR3 protein: CASSLPQDTQYF
CDR3 DNA: TGCGCCAGCAGCCTTCCACAAGATACGCAGTATTTT

clone size: NA
J gene: TRBJ2-3
D gene: NA
V gene: TRBV7-9
CDR3 protein: CASSLVPYRTTDTQYF
CDR3 DNA: TGTGCCAGCAGCTTAGTTCCATACAGGACCACAGATACGCAGTATTTT

clone size: few
J gene: TRBJ2-1
D gene: TRBD1
V gene: TRBV2
CDR3 protein: CASSYQGDLPFF
CDR3 DNA: TGTGCCAGCAGTTACCAGGGGGATTTACCGTTCTTC

clone size: few
J gene: TRBJ1-2
D gene: NA
V gene: TRBV18
CDR3 protein: CASSPGGALGYTF
CDR3 DNA: TGTGCCAGCTCACCGGGGGGGGCGCTCGGCTACACCTTC

clone size: NA
J gene: TRBJ1-1
D gene: TRBD1
V gene: TRBV29-1
CDR3 protein: CSSSGTVNTEAFF
CDR3 DNA: TGCAGCTCGTCCGGGACAGTGAACACTGAAGCTTTCTTT

clone size: NA
J gene: TRBJ2-3
D gene: TRBD2
V gene: TRBV7-9
CDR3 protein: CASSRGGPDTQYF
CDR3 DNA: TGTGCCAGCTCTCGGGGGGGTCCAGATACGCAGTATTTT

clone size: few
J gene: TRBJ2-5
D gene: TRBD1
V gene: TRBV18
CDR3 protein: CASSPTDGTGTQYF
CDR3 DNA: TGTGCCAGCTCACCGACGGACGGGACAGGGACCCAGTACTTC

clone size: NA
J gene: TRBJ1-3
D gene: TRBD1
V gene: TRBV5-6
CDR3 protein: CASTTGPGNTIYF
CDR3 DNA: TGTGCCAGTACGACAGGGCCTGGAAACACCATATATTTT

clone size: NA
J gene: TRBJ2-6
D gene: NA
V gene: TRBV2
CDR3 protein: CASAEESGANVLTF
CDR3 DNA: TGTGCCAGCGCGGAGGAATCTGGGGCCAACGTCCTGACTTTC

clone size: few
J gene: TRBJ2-5
D gene: NA
V gene: TRBV2
CDR3 protein: CASSESLAAAQYF
CDR3 DNA: TGTGCCAGCAGTGAAAGTCTGGCCGCGGCCCAGTACTTC

clone size: few
J gene: TRBJ2-5
D gene: NA
V gene: TRBV15
CDR3 protein: CATSRESPETQYF
CDR3 DNA: TGTGCCACCAGCAGAGAGTCCCCGGAGACCCAGTACTTC

clone size: NA
J gene: TRBJ1-1
D gene: NA
V gene: TRBV11-1
CDR3 protein: CASRLTGGTEAFF
CDR3 DNA: TGTGCCAGCAGGCTAACGGGGGGCACTGAAGCTTTCTTT

clone size: NA
J gene: TRBJ2-7
D gene: NA
V gene: TRBV28
CDR3 protein: CASSPPSTAYEQYF
CDR3 DNA: TGTGCCAGCTCCCCTCCGAGCACTGCCTACGAGCAGTACTTC

clone size: few
J gene: TRBJ1-2
D gene: NA
V gene: TRBV28
CDR3 protein: CASSLSGVVFSDGYTF
CDR3 DNA: TGTGCCAGCAGCCTCTCGGGGGTGGTTTTTTCGGATGGCTACACCTTC

clone size: NA
J gene: TRBJ1-2
D gene: NA
V gene: TRBV7-2
CDR3 protein: CASSIREAPNYGYTF
CDR3 DNA: TGTGCCAGCAGCATCCGGGAGGCCCCTAACTATGGCTACACCTTC

clone size: NA
J gene: TRBJ2-2
D gene: NA
V gene: TRBV14
CDR3 protein: CASSRSNTGELFF
CDR3 DNA: TGTGCCAGCAGCCGGAGTAACACCGGGGAGCTGTTTTTT

clone size: few
J gene: TRBJ2-7
D gene: TRBD1
V gene: TRBV11-2
CDR3 protein: CASSGNRQGASYEQYF
CDR3 DNA: TGTGCCAGCAGCGGCAATAGACAGGGGGCCTCCTACGAGCAGTACTTC

clone size: few
J gene: TRBJ1-5
D gene: TRBD1
V gene: TRBV6-5
CDR3 protein: CASRRQGGDQPQHF
CDR3 DNA: TGTGCCAGCAGGCGGCAGGGGGGTGATCAGCCCCAGCATTTT

clone size: NA
J gene: TRBJ1-4
D gene: NA
V gene: TRBV11-2
CDR3 protein: CASSLRGEKLFF
CDR3 DNA: TGTGCCAGCAGCCTACGTGGTGAAAAACTGTTTTTT

clone size: few
J gene: TRBJ2-3
D gene: TRBD2
V gene: TRBV5-4
CDR3 protein: CASTGLAGAPTDTQYF
CDR3 DNA: TGTGCCAGCACGGGACTAGCGGGGGCCCCCACAGATACGCAGTATTTT

clone size: NA
J gene: TRBJ2-7
D gene: NA
V gene: TRBV2
CDR3 protein: CASREGGAHEQYF
CDR3 DNA: TGTGCCAGTAGGGAAGGAGGTGCCCACGAGCAGTACTTC

clone size: few
J gene: TRBJ1-1
D gene: NA
V gene: TRBV6-6
CDR3 protein: CASFREHEAFF
CDR3 DNA: TGTGCCAGCTTCAGGGAACATGAAGCTTTCTTT

clone size: few
J gene: TRBJ2-3
D gene: NA
V gene: TRBV27
CDR3 protein: CASSRRRPTDTQYF
CDR3 DNA: TGTGCCAGCAGTAGGAGAAGACCCACAGATACGCAGTATTTT

clone size: few
J gene: TRBJ2-2
D gene: NA
V gene: TRBV5-1
CDR3 protein: CASSLRAGTGELFF
CDR3 DNA: TGCGCCAGCAGTCTCCGGGCGGGCACCGGGGAGCTGTTTTTT

clone size: few
J gene: TRBJ2-1
D gene: NA
V gene: TRBV2
CDR3 protein: CASSESFWQGKGNEQFF
CDR3 DNA: TGTGCCAGCAGTGAATCTTTTTGGCAGGGGAAAGGCAATGAGCAGTTCTTC

clone size: few
J gene: TRBJ2-1
D gene: NA
V gene: TRBV4-1
CDR3 protein: CASSPGTSLPEQFF
CDR3 DNA: TGCGCCAGCAGCCCTGGAACTAGCTTACCAGAGCAGTTCTTC

clone size: few
J gene: TRBJ2-1
D gene: TRBD2
V gene: TRBV2
CDR3 protein: CASKAGGPRNEQFF
CDR3 DNA: TGTGCCAGCAAGGCGGGGGGGCCTCGAAATGAGCAGTTCTTC

clone size: NA
J gene: TRBJ1-1
D gene: TRBD1
V gene: TRBV5-1
CDR3 protein: CASSGDRVSEAFF
CDR3 DNA: TGCGCCAGCAGCGGGGACAGGGTGTCGGAAGCTTTCTTT

clone size: few
J gene: TRBJ1-5
D gene: NA
V gene: TRBV19
CDR3 protein: CASSRSTGRDQPQHF
CDR3 DNA: TGTGCCAGTAGTAGATCGACAGGAAGGGATCAGCCCCAGCATTTT

clone size: NA
J gene: TRBJ2-7
D gene: NA
V gene: TRBV7-2
CDR3 protein: CASSFRQVSYEQYF
CDR3 DNA: TGTGCCAGCAGCTTCAGACAGGTGTCCTACGAGCAGTACTTC

clone size: few
J gene: TRBJ2-7
D gene: TRBD1
V gene: TRBV2
CDR3 protein: CASSGQGYEQYF
CDR3 DNA: TGTGCCAGCAGCGGACAGGGCTACGAGCAGTACTTC

clone size: few
J gene: TRBJ1-1
D gene: NA
V gene: TRBV7-9
CDR3 protein: CASSSQGLNTEAFF
CDR3 DNA: TGTGCCAGCAGCTCACAGGGTCTGAACACTGAAGCTTTCTTT

clone size: few
J gene: TRBJ2-2
D gene: TRBD2
V gene: TRBV18
CDR3 protein: CASSPLAGSTGELFF
CDR3 DNA: TGTGCCAGCTCACCACTAGCGGGGAGCACCGGGGAGCTGTTTTTT

clone size: few
J gene: TRBJ2-2
D gene: NA
V gene: TRBV30
CDR3 protein: CAWTLRTVRGTGELFF
CDR3 DNA: TGTGCCTGGACCCTTCGGACAGTTCGCGGCACCGGGGAGCTGTTTTTT